A single sample gave rise to the 2 T cell receptor beta chains below, sequenced in a study of early T cells in non-severe SARS-CoV-2 infection (dated by TCRdb to the early 2020s). Receptors were amplified or captured by 5' RACE. The run used a NextSeq 500. TCRdb reworked the public reads: Q25 trimming with fastp, MiXCR clone assembly, productive beta chains retained. Rows are unified per CDR3 protein, each entry keeping the most common DNA and genes. A total of 70,000 to 90,000 distinct CDR3 sequences appear in this sample, 10% of them only once. Together, the top ten hold 8% of the sample. Specimen: whole blood, collected at baseline. All receptors come from an adult who was a healthcare worker with PCR-confirmed SARS-CoV-2 infection or an uninfected control (not recorded which).

This clonotype appeared many times. V and J are TRBV7-8 and TRBJ2-5; weak D call: TRBD2 (6 bases). The CDR3 consists of 13 residues. Trimming shortened V by 4 bases and J by 5 bases, and 11 bases separated the two germline ends. Germline CDR1 is SGHVS and CDR2 is FQNEAQ. CDR3 coding DNA: TGTGCCAGCAGCTCAGGACTACATGAGACCCAGTACTTC. It translates to CASSSGLHETQYF.

The gene calls are TRBV28 and TRBJ2-7, with 13 nucleotides matching TRBD2. The CDR3 is 17 residues long. From germline, CDR1 is MDHEN and CDR2 SYDVKM. Trimming removed 5 bases from V and 4 bases from J; junction bases left unmatched: 11. The CDR3 spells CASSPRPPGLAGYEQYF. CDR3 DNA sequence: TGTGCCAGCAGTCCTCGGCCTCCGGGACTAGCGGGATACGAGCAGTACTTC.